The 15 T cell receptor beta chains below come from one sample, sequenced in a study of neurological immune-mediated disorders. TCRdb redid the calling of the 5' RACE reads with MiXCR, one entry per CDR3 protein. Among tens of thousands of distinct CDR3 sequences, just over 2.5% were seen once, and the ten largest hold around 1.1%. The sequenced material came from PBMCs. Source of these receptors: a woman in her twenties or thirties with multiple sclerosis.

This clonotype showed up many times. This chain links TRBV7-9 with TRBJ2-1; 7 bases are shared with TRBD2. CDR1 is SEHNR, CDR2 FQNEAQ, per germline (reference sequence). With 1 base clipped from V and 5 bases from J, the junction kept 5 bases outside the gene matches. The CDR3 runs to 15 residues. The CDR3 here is CASSLDRDYDNEQFF. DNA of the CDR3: TGTGCCAGCAGCTTAGATCGGGACTATGACAATGAGCAGTTCTTC.

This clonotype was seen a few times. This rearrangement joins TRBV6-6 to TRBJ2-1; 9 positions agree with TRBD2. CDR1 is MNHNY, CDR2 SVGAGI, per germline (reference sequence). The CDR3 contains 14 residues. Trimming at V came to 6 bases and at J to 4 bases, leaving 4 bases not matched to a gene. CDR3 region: CASSSSGRYNEQFF. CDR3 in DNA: TGTGCCAGCAGCTCAAGCGGGAGGTACAATGAGCAGTTCTTC.

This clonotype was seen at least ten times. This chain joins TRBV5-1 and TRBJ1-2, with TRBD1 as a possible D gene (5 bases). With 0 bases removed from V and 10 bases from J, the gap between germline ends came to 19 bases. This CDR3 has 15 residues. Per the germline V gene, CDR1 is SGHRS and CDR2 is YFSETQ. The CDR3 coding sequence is TGCGCCAGCAGCTTGGAGCCGGGACTCTTAGGAGACTACACCTTC. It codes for CASSLEPGLLGDYTF.

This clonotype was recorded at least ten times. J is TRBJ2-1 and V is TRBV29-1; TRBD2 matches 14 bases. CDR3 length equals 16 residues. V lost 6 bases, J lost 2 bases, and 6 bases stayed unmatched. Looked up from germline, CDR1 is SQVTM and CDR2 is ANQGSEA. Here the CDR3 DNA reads TGCAGCGTAACCGGGACTAGCGGGAGTCCCTACAATGAGCAGTTCTTC. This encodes CSVTGTSGSPYNEQFF.

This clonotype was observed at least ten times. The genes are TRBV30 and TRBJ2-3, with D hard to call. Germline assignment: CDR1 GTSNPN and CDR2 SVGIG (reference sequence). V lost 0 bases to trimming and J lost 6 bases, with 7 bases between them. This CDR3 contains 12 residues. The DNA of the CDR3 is TGTGCCTGGAGTGTACAAGGGGATACGCAGTATTTT. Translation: CAWSVQGDTQYF.

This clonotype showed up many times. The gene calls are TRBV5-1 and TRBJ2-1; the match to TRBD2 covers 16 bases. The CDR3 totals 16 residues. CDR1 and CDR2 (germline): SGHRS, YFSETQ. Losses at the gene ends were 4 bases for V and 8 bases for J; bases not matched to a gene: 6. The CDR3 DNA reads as TGCGCCAGCAGCCCGGGACTAGCGGGAGGGCCCTATGAGCAGTTCTTC. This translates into CASSPGLAGGPYEQFF.

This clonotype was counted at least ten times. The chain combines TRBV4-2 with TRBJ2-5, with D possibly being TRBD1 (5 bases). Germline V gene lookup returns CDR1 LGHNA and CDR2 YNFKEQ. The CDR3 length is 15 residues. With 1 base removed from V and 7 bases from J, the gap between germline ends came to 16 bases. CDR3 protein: CASSQGGLSAGTQYF. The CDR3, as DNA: TGTGCCAGCAGCCAAGGGGGCTTGAGCGCCGGGACCCAGTACTTC.

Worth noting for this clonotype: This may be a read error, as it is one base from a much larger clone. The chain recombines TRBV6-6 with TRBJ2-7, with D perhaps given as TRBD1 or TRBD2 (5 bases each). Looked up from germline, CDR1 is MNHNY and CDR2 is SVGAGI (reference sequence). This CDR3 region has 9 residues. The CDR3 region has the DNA TGTGCTGTGGGGGAAGAGCAGTACTTC. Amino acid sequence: CAVGEEQYF.

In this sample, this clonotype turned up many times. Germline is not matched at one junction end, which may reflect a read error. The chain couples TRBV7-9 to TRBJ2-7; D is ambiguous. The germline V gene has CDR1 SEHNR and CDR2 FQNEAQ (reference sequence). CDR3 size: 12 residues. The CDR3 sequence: CASSGSDGDGHF. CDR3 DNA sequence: TGTGCCAGCTCGGGTTCTGACGGAGACGGGCACTTC.

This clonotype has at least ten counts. As DNA, the CDR3 is TGTGCCAGCAGCTTACGGGGTTCGGGGGGGATGACCAAAAACATTCAGTACTTC. Its protein is CASSLRGSGGMTKNIQYF. This chain joins TRBV7-2 and TRBJ2-4, with 8 bases matching TRBD2. Germline values: CDR1 SGHTA, CDR2 FQGNSA. With 2 bases clipped from V and 2 bases from J, the junction kept 11 bases outside the gene matches. The CDR3 extends over 18 amino acids.

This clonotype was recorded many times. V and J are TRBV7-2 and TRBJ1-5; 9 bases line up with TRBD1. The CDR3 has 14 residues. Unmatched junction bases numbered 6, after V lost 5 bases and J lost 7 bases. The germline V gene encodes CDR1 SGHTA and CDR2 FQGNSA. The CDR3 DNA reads TGTGCCAGCAGCAGTACAGGGGGCGGGCAGCCCCAGCATTTT. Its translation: CASSSTGGGQPQHF.

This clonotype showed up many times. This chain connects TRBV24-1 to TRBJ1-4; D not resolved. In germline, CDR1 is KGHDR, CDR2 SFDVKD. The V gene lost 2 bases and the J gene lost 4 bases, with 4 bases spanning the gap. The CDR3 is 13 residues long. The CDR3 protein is CATSDWNNEKLFF. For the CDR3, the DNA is TGTGCCACCAGTGATTGGAATAATGAAAAACTGTTTTTT.

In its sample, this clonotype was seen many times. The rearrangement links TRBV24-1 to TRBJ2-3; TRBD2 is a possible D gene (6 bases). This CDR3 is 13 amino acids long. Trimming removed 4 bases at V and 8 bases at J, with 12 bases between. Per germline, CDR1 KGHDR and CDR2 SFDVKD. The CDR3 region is CATSDQPGATQYF. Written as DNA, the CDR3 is TGTGCCACCAGTGACCAGCCGGGAGCTACGCAGTATTTT.

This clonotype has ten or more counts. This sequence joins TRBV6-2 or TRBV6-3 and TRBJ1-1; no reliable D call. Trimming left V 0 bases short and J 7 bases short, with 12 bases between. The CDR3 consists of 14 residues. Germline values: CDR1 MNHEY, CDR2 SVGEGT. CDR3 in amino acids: CASSYSQALGEAFF. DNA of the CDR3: TGTGCCAGCAGTTACTCTCAGGCCTTGGGTGAAGCTTTCTTT.

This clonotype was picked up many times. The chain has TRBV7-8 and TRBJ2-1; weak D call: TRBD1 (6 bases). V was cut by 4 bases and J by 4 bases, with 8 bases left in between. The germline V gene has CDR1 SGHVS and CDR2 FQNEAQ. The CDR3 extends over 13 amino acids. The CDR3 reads CASSSDRYNEQFF. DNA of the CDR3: TGTGCCAGCAGCTCGGACAGATACAATGAGCAGTTCTTC.